These 6 T cell receptor beta chains were all obtained from the same sample, sequenced in a study of T cell repertoires in cytomegalovirus infection. TCRdb independently ran MiXCR on the reads; one entry per CDR3 protein. Of some 920,000 distinct CDR3 sequences listed, about 33% were seen once; the top ten hold around 15%. These receptors' targets are unknown. Source: cultured CD8+ T cells from PBMCs, taken from culture after CMV antigen stimulation. The receptors shown here come from a human donor in good health (CMV status not recorded). Some clones in this sample may be carry-over from other donors' samples.

The chain recombines TRBV12-3 or TRBV12-4 with TRBJ1-2; the match to TRBD1 covers 8 bases. The length of the CDR3 is 15 residues. The V and J ends lost 6 bases and 6 bases, in that order; junction bases with no gene match: 12. The CDR3 region is CASSQGTGRFNGYTF. CDR3 DNA sequence: TGTGCCAGCAGCCAAGGGACAGGAAGGTTTAATGGCTACACCTTC.

V and J are TRBV15 and TRBJ2-5, with D perhaps being TRBD1 or TRBD2 (5 bases each). Per the germline V gene, CDR1 is LNHNV and CDR2 is YYDKDF (reference sequence). The V gene lost 7 bases and the J gene lost 5 bases, with 26 bases spanning the gap. The CDR3 runs 17 residues. CDR3 DNA sequence: TGTGCCACCACGGTATTGGGACCTCACTTCACCCGGGAGACCCAGTACTTC. Its translation: CATTVLGPHFTRETQYF.

This rearrangement joins TRBV7-2 to TRBJ2-1; 7 bases fit TRBD2. Germline CDR1 is SGHTA and CDR2 is FQGNSA. The V and J ends lost 1 base and 5 bases, in that order; junction bases with no gene match: 11. The CDR3 is 17 residues long. The CDR3 DNA sequence: TGTGCCAGCAGCTTAGGCTGGGGGGGGGTCCTTAACAATGAGCAGTTCTTC. It codes for CASSLGWGGVLNNEQFF.

This clonotype has more than one count but fewer than ten. This sequence joins TRBV9 and TRBJ2-1; 10 bases line up with TRBD2. V shed 0 bases and J 9 bases; nucleotides not matched to a gene: 15. The CDR3 loop spans 18 amino acids. Germline values: CDR1 SGDLS, CDR2 YYNGEE. The CDR3 region is CASSVDGSGGLRQFEQFF. The CDR3 bases are TGTGCCAGCAGCGTAGATGGTAGCGGGGGGCTCCGACAATTTGAGCAGTTCTTC. The variable domain in full, with the rest retrieved from reference TRBV9 and TRBJ2-1, is DSGVTQTPKHLITATGQRVTLRCSPRSGDLSVYWYQQSLDQGLQFLIQYYNGEERAKGNILERFSAQQFPDLHSELNLSSLELGDSALYFCASSVDGSGGLRQFEQFFGPGTRLTVL.

This clonotype was seen ten or more times. The CDR3 region is CASSKGPGGSYEQYF. CDR3 DNA sequence: TGTGCCAGCAGTAAAGGGCCAGGGGGCAGCTACGAGCAGTACTTC. V usage is TRBV6-1 and J usage is TRBJ2-7; 8 bases match TRBD1. The CDR3 consists of 15 residues. The trim removed 5 bases at V and 3 bases at J, leaving 9 bases unmatched. Germline-derived CDR1 and CDR2 are MNHNS and SASEGT.

This chain connects TRBV6-5 to TRBJ1-1, with TRBD1 matching 8 bases. This CDR3 region has 13 residues. Germline CDR1 reads MNHEY; CDR2 reads SVGAGI. Germline trimming cut 5 bases from V and 7 bases from J; bases unmatched to any gene: 6. In DNA form, the CDR3 reads TGTGCCAGCAGTGTATCGGGACAGGATGAAGCTTTCTTT. As protein: CASSVSGQDEAFF.